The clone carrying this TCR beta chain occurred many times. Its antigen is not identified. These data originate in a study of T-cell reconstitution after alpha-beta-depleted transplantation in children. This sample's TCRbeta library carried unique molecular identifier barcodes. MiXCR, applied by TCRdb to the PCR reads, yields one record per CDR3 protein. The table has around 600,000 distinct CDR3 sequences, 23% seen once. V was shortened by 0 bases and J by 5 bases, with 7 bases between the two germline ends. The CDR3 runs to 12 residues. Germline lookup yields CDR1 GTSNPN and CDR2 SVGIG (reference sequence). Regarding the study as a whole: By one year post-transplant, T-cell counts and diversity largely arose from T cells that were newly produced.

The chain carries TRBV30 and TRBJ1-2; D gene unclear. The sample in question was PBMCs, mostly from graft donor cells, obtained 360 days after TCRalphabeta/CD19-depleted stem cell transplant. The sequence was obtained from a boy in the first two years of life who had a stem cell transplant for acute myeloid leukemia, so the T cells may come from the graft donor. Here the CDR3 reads CAWSVQQYGYTF. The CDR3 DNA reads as TGTGCCTGGAGTGTACAACAGTATGGCTACACCTTC. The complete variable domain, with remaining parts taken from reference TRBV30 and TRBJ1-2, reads SQTIHQWPATLVQPVGSPLSLECTVEGTSNPNLYWYRQAAGRGLQLLFYSVGIGQISSEVPQNLSASRPQDRQFILSSKKLLLSDSGFYLCAWSVQQYGYTFGSGTRLTVV.